A single sample gave rise to the 27 T cell receptor beta chains below, sequenced in a study of cytomegalovirus exposure and HLA in healthy donors. TCRdb's table, derived via immunoSEQ multiplex PCR, lists solely in-frame clones and lacks some. Of approximately 58,000 clones listed, 85% to 95% are singletons. The sequencing sample was made of PBMCs. The source is a woman between 18 and 30 years old in good health and CMV-seropositive.

This chain uses TRBV9 with TRBJ1-1; perhaps TRBD1 as D (6 bases). The germline V gene encodes CDR1 SGDLS and CDR2 YYNGEE. The CDR3 has 16 residues. Trimming shortened V by 3 bases and J by 0 bases, and 15 bases separated the two germline ends. Here the CDR3 DNA reads TGTGCCAGCAGCGCGCTGAACAGGGCTATGAACACTGAAGCTTTCTTT. Protein sequence: CASSALNRAMNTEAFF.

J is TRBJ2-1 and V is TRBV9; 11 nucleotides line up with TRBD2. Germline values: CDR1 SGDLS, CDR2 YYNGEE. V lost 2 bases to trimming and J lost 8 bases; unmatched junction nucleotides: 9. The CDR3 has 16 amino acids. The DNA of the CDR3 is TGTGCCAGCAGCGTGACTAGCGGGACCTTTGCCGATGAGCAGTTCTTC. Amino acids: CASSVTSGTFADEQFF.

The chain is built from TRBV18 and TRBJ2-2, with D unresolved. The CDR3 loop spans 14 amino acids. Per germline, CDR1 KGHSH and CDR2 LQKENI. V gave up 3 bases and J gave up 4 bases, with 9 bases separating them. This chain's CDR3 is CASSPLLGTGELFF. The CDR3 DNA reads TGTGCCAGCTCACCTCTGCTCGGCACCGGGGAGCTGTTTTTT.

The chain is built from TRBV4-2 and TRBJ1-6; no definite D call. Germline CDR1 is LGHNA and CDR2 is YNFKEQ. The V gene lost 0 bases and the J gene lost 6 bases, with 6 bases spanning the gap. CDR3 length: 14 amino acids. CDR3 sequence (DNA): TGTGCCAGCAGCCAAGACGTCAGTAATTCACCCCTCCACTTT. This encodes CASSQDVSNSPLHF.

The chain has TRBV5-6 and TRBJ1-3, with TRBD1 as a possible D gene (6 bases). Trimming left V 4 bases short and J 4 bases short, with 15 bases between. Germline V lookup: CDR1 SGHDT, CDR2 YYEEEE. This CDR3 has 15 amino acids. This chain's CDR3 is CASSTPGASGNTIYF. The CDR3 DNA reads TGTGCCAGCAGCACGCCAGGGGCGTCAGGAAACACCATATATTTT.

The CDR3 DNA is TGTGCCAGCAGTCTACATCTCCCGGGACAGGGGGTGGAAAAACTGTTTTTT. It codes for CASSLHLPGQGVEKLFF. The chain carries TRBV28 and TRBJ1-4, with 11 nucleotides matching TRBD1. V was pared by 5 bases and J by 8 bases, with 13 bases of the junction left unmatched. The CDR3 spans 17 residues. Germline V lookup: CDR1 MDHEN, CDR2 SYDVKM.

CDR3 in amino acids: CASSPPGTGTGSYEQYF. CDR3 nucleotides: TGTGCCAGCTCACCACCTGGAACAGGGACAGGGTCCTACGAGCAGTACTTC. V is TRBV18 and J is TRBJ2-7; TRBD1 agrees at 9 bases. CDR3 size: 17 residues. CDR1 and CDR2 (germline): KGHSH, LQKENI. V trimming: 0 bases; J trimming: 1 base; junction bases outside the gene matches: 7.

The J gene is TRBJ2-2, the V gene TRBV30; D unclear. The V gene lost 1 base and the J gene lost 6 bases, with 3 bases spanning the gap. The CDR3 is 11 residues long. Germline CDR1 reads GTSNPN; CDR2 reads SVGIG (reference sequence). In nucleotides, the CDR3 is TGTGCCTGGAGTGCGGCCGGGGAGCTGTTTTTT. Its protein is CAWSAAGELFF.

V gene TRBV4-2 combines with J gene TRBJ2-7, with D unresolved. This CDR3 region has 14 residues. The germline CDR1 and CDR2 sequences are LGHNA and YNFKEQ. V lost 7 bases to trimming and J lost 6 bases, with 19 bases between them. Here the CDR3 DNA reads TGTGCCAGCACCCCAACCCCCCTCGTTAGCGAGCAGTACTTC. Translation: CASTPTPLVSEQYF.

The chain is built from TRBV9 and TRBJ2-3, with 10 bases matching TRBD2. In germline, CDR1 is SGDLS, CDR2 YYNGEE. CDR3 size: 16 residues. J gave up 5 bases and V 0 bases, and 6 bases lay outside the gene matches. The CDR3 region is CASSVDLAGVGDTQYF. The CDR3 bases are TGTGCCAGCAGCGTAGATCTAGCGGGGGTGGGAGATACGCAGTATTTT.

The chain is built from TRBV4-2 and TRBJ2-7; TRBD2 matches at 9 bases. Germline V CDR1 and CDR2: LGHNA, YNFKEQ. This CDR3 comprises 16 residues. V shed 3 bases, J shed 4 bases, and the junction held 10 bases outside the gene matches. The CDR3 loop reads CASSQISGGAIYEQYF. CDR3 bases: TGTGCCAGCAGCCAGATTAGCGGGGGAGCAATTTACGAGCAGTACTTC.

The gene calls are TRBV6-1 and TRBJ1-5; D not certain. Trimming cost V 3 bases and J 5 bases, with 14 bases left between them. The germline CDR1 and CDR2 sequences are MNHNS and SASEGT. This CDR3 is built from 15 residues. The CDR3 region has the DNA TGTGCCAGCAGTGACGTGGAGGGAAAGCATCAGCCCCAGCATTTT. Translating it yields CASSDVEGKHQPQHF.

V and J are TRBV18 and TRBJ1-2; D may be TRBD1 (6 bases). This CDR3 is built from 15 residues. Germline lookup yields CDR1 KGHSH and CDR2 LQKENI. Trimming shortened V by 2 bases and J by 0 bases, and 10 bases separated the two germline ends. The CDR3 nucleotides are TGTGCCAGCTCACCAGACAGGACCGCTAACTATGGCTACACCTTC. Its translation is CASSPDRTANYGYTF. The full variable domain, rest sourced from reference TRBV18 and TRBJ1-2, is NAGVMQNPRHLVRRRGQEARLRCSPMKGHSHVYWYRQLPEEGLKFMVYLQKENIIDESGMPKERFSAEFPKEGPSILRIQQVVRGDSAAYFCASSPDRTANYGYTFGSGTRLTVV.

The chain combines TRBV7-2 with TRBJ2-7; maybe TRBD2 (6 bases). Looked up from germline, CDR1 is SGHTA and CDR2 is FQGNSA. Trimming removed 4 bases at V and 5 bases at J, with 12 bases between. The CDR3 is 13 residues long. CDR3 nucleotides: TGTGCCAGCAGCTCCCGCGAGCGGGACGAGCAGTACTTC. The encoded protein is CASSSRERDEQYF.

This clone was recorded once. The rearrangement joins TRBV11-2 to TRBJ2-1, with D maybe TRBD2 (7 bases). Germline CDR1 is SGHAT and CDR2 is FQNNGV. V lost 3 bases and J 6 bases, leaving 15 bases between the germline ends. There are 15 residues in the CDR3. The CDR3 bases are TGTGCCAGCAGCTTTCGGGGGGCAGAGGGCAATGAGCAGTTCTTC. This sequence encodes CASSFRGAEGNEQFF. The full variable domain, rest sourced from reference TRBV11-2 and TRBJ2-1, is EAGVAQSPRYKIIEKRQSVAFWCNPISGHATLYWYQQILGQGPKLLIQFQNNGVVDDSQLPKDRFSAERLKGVDSTLKIQPAKLEDSAVYLCASSFRGAEGNEQFFGPGTRLTVL.

This sequence joins TRBV6-6 and TRBJ1-1; D gene uncertain. The CDR3 covers 12 residues. Germline CDR1 and CDR2: MNHNY and SVGAGI (reference sequence). V dropped 7 bases and J dropped 2 bases, with 8 bases sitting between them. CDR3 in amino acids: CASTRHNTEAFF. CDR3 nucleotide sequence: TGTGCCAGCACCCGACACAACACTGAAGCTTTCTTT.

V and J are TRBV7-9 and TRBJ2-3; TRBD1 aligns across 9 bases. The CDR3 has 16 amino acids. Germline V gene sequence: CDR1 SEHNR, CDR2 FQNEAQ (reference sequence). V dropped 6 bases and J dropped 5; count of bases not matched to a gene: 12. The DNA of the CDR3 is TGTGCCAGCAGTCAAAAAGGGACAGGGTCGGGAGATACGCAGTATTTT. It codes for CASSQKGTGSGDTQYF.

The chain joins TRBV5-1 to TRBJ2-7, with D tentatively TRBD1 (6 bases). The CDR3 runs 15 residues. From germline, CDR1 is SGHRS and CDR2 YFSETQ. Trimming pared 1 base from V and 4 bases from J, leaving 15 bases between. In DNA, the CDR3 is TGCGCCAGCAGCTTGTTTATCCAGGGGTCTTACGAGCAGTACTTC. Amino acids: CASSLFIQGSYEQYF.

V and J are TRBV30 and TRBJ1-1; no definite D call. The CDR3 spans 15 residues. The V gene's germline CDR1 is GTSNPN and CDR2 SVGIG (reference sequence). Trimming shortened V by 0 bases and J by 11 bases, and 22 bases separated the two germline ends. DNA for the CDR3: TGTGCCTGGAGTGTAACCCTCCCCCCTGAGGGTGCGGCTTTCTTT. This sequence encodes CAWSVTLPPEGAAFF.

The CDR3 nucleotides read TGTGCCAGCAGTTTAGGACAGGGGGGGGACTTGACCCACGAGCAGTACTTC. It is translated as CASSLGQGGDLTHEQYF. This chain uses TRBV28 with TRBJ2-7; TRBD1 matches at 10 bases. CDR3 length: 17 amino acids. The V segment lost 2 bases and the J segment 5 bases; nucleotides outside the gene matches: 12. Germline loops: CDR1 MDHEN, CDR2 SYDVKM.

This clone was seen a handful of times. This chain links TRBV28 with TRBJ2-1, with 8 bases fitting TRBD1. V was clipped by 4 bases and J by 0 bases; unmatched bases: 2. The CDR3 contains 15 residues. Germline V gives CDR1 MDHEN, CDR2 SYDVKM. CDR3 bases: TGTGCCAGCAGTTCCGGGACAGGCTCCTACAATGAGCAGTTCTTC. Translating it yields CASSSGTGSYNEQFF.

In its sample, this clone was seen once. The V call is TRBV28, the J call TRBJ1-2; 7 bases match TRBD1. This CDR3 spans 12 amino acids. V lost 8 bases to trimming and J lost 3 bases; unmatched junction nucleotides: 3. Germline V gene data show CDR1 as MDHEN and CDR2 as SYDVKM. The CDR3 spells CASDRADYGYTF. CDR3 coding DNA: TGTGCCAGCGACAGGGCCGACTATGGCTACACCTTC.

The chain uses TRBV5-4 and TRBJ2-3; 8 positions agree with TRBD1. CDR3 length: 19 amino acids. CDR1 is SGHNT, CDR2 YYREEE, per germline (reference sequence). Losses at the gene ends were 4 bases for V and 1 base for J; bases not matched to a gene: 17. CDR3 amino acids: CASSPVAGGFTTGTDTQYF. The CDR3 nucleotides read TGTGCCAGCAGCCCTGTGGCAGGGGGCTTTACAACGGGCACAGATACGCAGTATTTT.

This sequence joins TRBV2 and TRBJ2-6; no firm D call. CDR3 size: 14 residues. V dropped 8 bases and J dropped 0 bases, with 8 bases sitting between them. The germline gives CDR1 SNHLY, CDR2 FYNNEI. CDR3 residues: CASGRSSGANVLTF. CDR3 bases: TGTGCCAGCGGCAGGTCCTCTGGGGCCAACGTCCTGACTTTC.

J is TRBJ1-2 and V is TRBV18; D gene ambiguous. Germline values: CDR1 KGHSH, CDR2 LQKENI. The CDR3 is made up of 13 amino acids. Trimming removed 0 bases from V and 2 bases from J, with 4 bases in between. The CDR3 coding sequence is TGTGCCAGCTCACCACCTTCGAACTATGGCTACACCTTC. Protein: CASSPPSNYGYTF.

The chain employs TRBV29-1 and TRBJ2-1; D might be TRBD2 (6 bases). Germline loops: CDR1 SQVTM, CDR2 ANQGSEA. This CDR3 region has 15 residues. V was shortened by 1 base and J by 6 bases, with 16 bases between the two germline ends. Here the CDR3 DNA reads TGCAGCGTTGAAGGGGTGGGGACTTTCCTCAATGAGCAGTTCTTC. Its translation is CSVEGVGTFLNEQFF.

CDR3 nucleotide sequence: TGTGCCAGCAGCTTAGGGGGACTTGATCAGCCCCAGCATTTT. Translating gives CASSLGGLDQPQHF. This sequence joins TRBV7-9 and TRBJ1-5; maybe TRBD1 (5 bases). This CDR3 has 14 residues. Trimming removed 1 base from V and 5 bases from J, with 9 bases in between. Per the germline V gene, CDR1 is SEHNR and CDR2 is FQNEAQ (reference sequence). The full variable domain, in which reference TRBV7-9 and TRBJ1-5 provide the parts outside the CDR3, is DTGVSQNPRHKITKRGQNVTFRCDPISEHNRLYWYRQTLGQGPEFLTYFQNEAQLEKSRLLSDRFSAERPKGSFSTLEIQRTEQGDSAMYLCASSLGGLDQPQHFGDGTRLSIL.